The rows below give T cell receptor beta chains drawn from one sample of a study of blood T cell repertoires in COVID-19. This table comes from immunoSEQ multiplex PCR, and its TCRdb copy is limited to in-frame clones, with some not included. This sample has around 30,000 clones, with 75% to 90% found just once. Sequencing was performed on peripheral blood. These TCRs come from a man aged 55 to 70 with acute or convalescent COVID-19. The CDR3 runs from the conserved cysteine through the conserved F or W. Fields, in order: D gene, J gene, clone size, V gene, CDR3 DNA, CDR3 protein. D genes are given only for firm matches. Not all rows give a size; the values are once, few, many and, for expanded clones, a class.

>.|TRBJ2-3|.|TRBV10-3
TGTGCCATCAGTGAGGAGGGCGCGGATACGCAGTATTTT
CAISEEGADTQYF
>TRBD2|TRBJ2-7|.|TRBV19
TGTGCCAGTAGTATAATTTCCAGCGGGAGCTACGAGCAGTACTTC
CASSIISSGSYEQYF
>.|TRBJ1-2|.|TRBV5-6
TGTGCCAGCAGCCCCCTACAGGAAATCTATGGCTACACCTTC
CASSPLQEIYGYTF
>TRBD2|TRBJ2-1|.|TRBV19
TGTGCCAGTAGTATTCGACTAGCGGGAGGGAACAATGAGCAGTTCTTC
CASSIRLAGGNNEQFF
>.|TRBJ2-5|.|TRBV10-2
TGCGCCAGCAGTGATGGCAGGGCAGGGGAGACCCAGTACTTC
CASSDGRAGETQYF
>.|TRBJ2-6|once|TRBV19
TGTGCCAGTAGTATAAGCCTTTCTGGGGCCAACGTCCTGACTTTC
CASSISLSGANVLTF
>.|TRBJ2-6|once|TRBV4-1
TGCGCCAGCAGCCAAGAATTCGGGACAATAGGCTCTGGGGCCAACGTCCTGACTTTC
CASSQEFGTIGSGANVLTF
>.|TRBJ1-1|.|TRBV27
TGTGCCAGCAGTTTATCCTCCCCCCCGGGCACTGAAGCTTTCTTT
CASSLSSPPGTEAFF
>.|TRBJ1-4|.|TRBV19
TGTGCCAGTAACGACAGAACCAATGAAAAACTGTTTTTT
CASNDRTNEKLFF
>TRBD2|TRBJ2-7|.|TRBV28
TGTGCCAGCAGCCCTGGTCCTCTAGCGGGAGTTCTCTACGAGCAGTACTTC
CASSPGPLAGVLYEQYF
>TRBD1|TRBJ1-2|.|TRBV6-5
TGTGCCAGCAGTTACTCTTCCCGACAGGGGGCGGGGGGCTACACCTTC
CASSYSSRQGAGGYTF
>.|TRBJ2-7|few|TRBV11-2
TGTGCCAGCAGTAAACAGGGACCCCGCTACGAGCAGTACTTC
CASSKQGPRYEQYF